The sample holds a few counts of the clone carrying this T cell receptor beta chain. This sample was included in a study of blood T cell repertoires in COVID-19. Study as a whole: COVID-19 samples, acute and convalescent, were from the United States, Italy and Spain. The cDNA or gDNA used as material had been derived from T cells, B-cell-depleted T cells, or PBMCs.

Looked up from germline, CDR1 is SGHDT and CDR2 is YYEEEE. Trimming cost V 2 bases and J 2 bases, with 13 bases left between them. The CDR3 is 15 residues long. Original methodology: Nucleated cell number was recorded as an estimate derived from reference gene primer amplification. Profiled with immunoSEQ multiplex PCR; TCRdb holds only in-frame clones, not every one. That table supplies the V and J calls and clone size; D and trimming were determined from the DNA. Among roughly 240,000 clones, 75% to 90% were seen once, and the ten largest hold less than 4%. The chain is built from TRBV5-6 and TRBJ1-2, with D perhaps matching TRBD1 (6 bases). This sequence was found in a woman aged 25 to 39 who had recovered from COVID-19. Sequenced input: peripheral blood. CDR3 amino acids: CASSFSGAGNYGYTF. CDR3 in DNA: TGTGCCAGCAGCTTCTCAGGGGCTGGGAACTATGGCTACACCTTC.